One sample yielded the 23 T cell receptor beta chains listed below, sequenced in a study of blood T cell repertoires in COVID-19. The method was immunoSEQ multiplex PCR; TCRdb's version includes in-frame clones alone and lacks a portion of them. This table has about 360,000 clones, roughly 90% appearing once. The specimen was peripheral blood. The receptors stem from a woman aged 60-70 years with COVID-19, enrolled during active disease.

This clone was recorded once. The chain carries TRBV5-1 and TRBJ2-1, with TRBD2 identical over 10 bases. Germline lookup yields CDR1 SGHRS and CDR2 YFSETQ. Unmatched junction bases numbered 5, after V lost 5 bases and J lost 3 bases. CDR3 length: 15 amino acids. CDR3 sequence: CASRKRGGHYNEQFF. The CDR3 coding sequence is TGCGCCAGCAGAAAGCGGGGGGGCCACTACAATGAGCAGTTCTTC.

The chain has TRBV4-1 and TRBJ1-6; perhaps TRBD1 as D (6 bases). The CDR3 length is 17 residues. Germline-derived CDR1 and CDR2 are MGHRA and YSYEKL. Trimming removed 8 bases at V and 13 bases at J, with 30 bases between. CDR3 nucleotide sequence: TGCGCCAGCGAGCGGGCGGGGGCCCCCGCGGGTGTATTCCCCCTCCACTTT. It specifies CASERAGAPAGVFPLHF.

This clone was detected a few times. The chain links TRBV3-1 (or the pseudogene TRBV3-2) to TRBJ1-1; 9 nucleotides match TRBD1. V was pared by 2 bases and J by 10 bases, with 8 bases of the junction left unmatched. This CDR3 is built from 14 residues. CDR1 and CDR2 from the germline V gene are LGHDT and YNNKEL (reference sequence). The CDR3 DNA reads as TGTGCCAGCAGCCAAAGGGACAGGGATGTGCGAGCTTTCTTT. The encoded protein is CASSQRDRDVRAFF.

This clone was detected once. The CDR3 sequence: CASSQEFRGGADEQFF. The CDR3 nucleotides are TGCGCCAGCAGCCAAGAGTTCCGCGGGGGGGCCGATGAGCAGTTCTTC. The chain uses TRBV4-3 and TRBJ2-1; 9 positions match TRBD2. CDR3 length equals 16 residues. Germline V gene sequence: CDR1 LGHNA, CDR2 YSLEER. The ends lost 0 bases at V and 8 bases at J; junction bases unmatched: 8.

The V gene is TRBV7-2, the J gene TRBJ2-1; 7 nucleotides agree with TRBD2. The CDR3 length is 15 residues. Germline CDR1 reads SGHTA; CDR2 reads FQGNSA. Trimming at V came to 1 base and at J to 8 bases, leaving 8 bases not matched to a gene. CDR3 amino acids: CASSLGLADGDEQFF. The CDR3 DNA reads TGTGCCAGCAGCTTAGGACTAGCAGACGGGGATGAGCAGTTCTTC.

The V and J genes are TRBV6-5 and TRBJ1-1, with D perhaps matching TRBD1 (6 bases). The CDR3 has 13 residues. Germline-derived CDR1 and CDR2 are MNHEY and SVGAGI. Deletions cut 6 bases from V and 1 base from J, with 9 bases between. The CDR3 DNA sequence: TGTGCCAGCAGGGCACAGGGGAACACTGAAGCTTTCTTT. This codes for CASRAQGNTEAFF.

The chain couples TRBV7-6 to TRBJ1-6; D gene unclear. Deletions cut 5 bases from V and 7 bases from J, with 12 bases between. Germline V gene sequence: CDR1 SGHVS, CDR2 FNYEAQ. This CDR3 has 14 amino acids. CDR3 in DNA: TGTGCCAGCAGCCCGAGCGGAGAGAATTCACCCCTCCACTTT. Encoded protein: CASSPSGENSPLHF. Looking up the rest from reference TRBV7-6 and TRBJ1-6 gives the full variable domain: GAGVSQSPRYKVTKRGQDVALRCDPISGHVSLYWYRQALGQGPEFLTYFNYEAQQDKSGLPNDRFSAERPEGSISTLTIQRTEQRDSAMYRCASSPSGENSPLHFGNGTRLTVT.

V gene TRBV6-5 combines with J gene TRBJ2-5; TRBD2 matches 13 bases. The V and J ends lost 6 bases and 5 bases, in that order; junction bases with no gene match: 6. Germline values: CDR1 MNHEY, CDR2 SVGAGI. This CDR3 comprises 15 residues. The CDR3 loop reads CASSRGLAGLETQYF. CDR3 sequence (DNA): TGTGCCAGCAGCCGGGGACTAGCGGGGCTGGAGACCCAGTACTTC.

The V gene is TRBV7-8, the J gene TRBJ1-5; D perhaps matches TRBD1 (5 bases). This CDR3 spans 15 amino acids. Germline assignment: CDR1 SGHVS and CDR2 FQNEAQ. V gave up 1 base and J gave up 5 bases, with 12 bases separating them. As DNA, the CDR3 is TGTGCCAGCAGCTTAGGTGCAGGGTTTTATCAGCCCCAGCATTTT. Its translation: CASSLGAGFYQPQHF.

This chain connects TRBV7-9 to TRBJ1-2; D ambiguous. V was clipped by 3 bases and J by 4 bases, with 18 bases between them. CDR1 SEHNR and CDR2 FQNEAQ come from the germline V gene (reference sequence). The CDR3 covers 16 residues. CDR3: CASSFALLGGSYGYTF. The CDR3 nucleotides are TGTGCCAGCAGCTTTGCTCTCCTCGGTGGGAGCTATGGCTACACCTTC.

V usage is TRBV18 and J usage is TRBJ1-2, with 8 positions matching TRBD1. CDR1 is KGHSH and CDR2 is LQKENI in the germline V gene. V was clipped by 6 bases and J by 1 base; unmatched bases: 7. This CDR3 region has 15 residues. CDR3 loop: CASSEGQGLNYGYTF. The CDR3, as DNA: TGTGCCAGCTCGGAAGGACAGGGCCTTAACTATGGCTACACCTTC.

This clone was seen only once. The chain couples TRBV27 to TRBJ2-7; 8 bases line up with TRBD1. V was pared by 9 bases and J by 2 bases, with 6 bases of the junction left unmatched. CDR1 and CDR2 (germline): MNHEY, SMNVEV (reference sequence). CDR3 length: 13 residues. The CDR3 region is CASWTGRPYEQYF. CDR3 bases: TGTGCCAGTTGGACAGGGCGTCCCTACGAGCAGTACTTC.

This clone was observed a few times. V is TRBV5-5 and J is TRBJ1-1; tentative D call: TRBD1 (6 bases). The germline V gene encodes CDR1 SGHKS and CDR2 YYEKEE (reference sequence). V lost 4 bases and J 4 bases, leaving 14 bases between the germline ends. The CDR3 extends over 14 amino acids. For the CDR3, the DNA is TGTGCCAGCAGCAGGGGGACGTACAGCACTGAAGCTTTCTTT. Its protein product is CASSRGTYSTEAFF.

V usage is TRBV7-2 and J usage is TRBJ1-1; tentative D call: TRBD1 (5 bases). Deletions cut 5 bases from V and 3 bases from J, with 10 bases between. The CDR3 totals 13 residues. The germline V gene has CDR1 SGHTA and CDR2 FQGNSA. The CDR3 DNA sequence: TGTGCCAGCAGCCCAACCAGGGACACTGAAGCTTTCTTT. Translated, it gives CASSPTRDTEAFF.

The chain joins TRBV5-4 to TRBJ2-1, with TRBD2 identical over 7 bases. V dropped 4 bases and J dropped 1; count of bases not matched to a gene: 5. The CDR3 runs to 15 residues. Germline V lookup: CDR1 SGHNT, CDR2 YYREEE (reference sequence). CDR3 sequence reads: CASSQNSGSYNEQFF. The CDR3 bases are TGTGCCAGCAGCCAAAATAGCGGGTCCTACAATGAGCAGTTCTTC.

The CDR3 reads CASSLVAEETQYF. Written as DNA, the CDR3 is TGCGCCAGCAGCTTGGTCGCGGAAGAGACCCAGTACTTC. The chain is built from TRBV5-1 and TRBJ2-5; unclear D gene. Per the germline V gene, CDR1 is SGHRS and CDR2 is YFSETQ. CDR3 length: 13 amino acids. V gave up 0 bases and J gave up 3 bases, with 6 bases separating them.

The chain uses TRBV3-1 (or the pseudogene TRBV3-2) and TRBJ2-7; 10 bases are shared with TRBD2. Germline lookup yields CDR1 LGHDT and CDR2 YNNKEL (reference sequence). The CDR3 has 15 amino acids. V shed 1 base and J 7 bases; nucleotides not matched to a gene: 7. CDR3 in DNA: TGTGCCAGCAGCCAAGGAGCGGGGGGGCCGTGGGAGCAGTACTTC. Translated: CASSQGAGGPWEQYF.

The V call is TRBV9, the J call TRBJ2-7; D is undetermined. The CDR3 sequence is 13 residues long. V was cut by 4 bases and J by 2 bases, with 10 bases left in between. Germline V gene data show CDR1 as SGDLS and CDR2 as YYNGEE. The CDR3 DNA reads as TGTGCCAGCAGCCCCCCGGTTCCCTACGAGCAGTACTTC. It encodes CASSPPVPYEQYF.

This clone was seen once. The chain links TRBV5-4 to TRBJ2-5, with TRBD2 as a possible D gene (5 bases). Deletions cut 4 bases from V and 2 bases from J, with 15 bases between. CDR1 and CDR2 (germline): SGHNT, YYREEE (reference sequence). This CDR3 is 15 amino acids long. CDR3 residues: CASSAGELGQETQYF. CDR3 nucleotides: TGTGCCAGCAGCGCCGGGGAGCTCGGGCAAGAGACCCAGTACTTC.

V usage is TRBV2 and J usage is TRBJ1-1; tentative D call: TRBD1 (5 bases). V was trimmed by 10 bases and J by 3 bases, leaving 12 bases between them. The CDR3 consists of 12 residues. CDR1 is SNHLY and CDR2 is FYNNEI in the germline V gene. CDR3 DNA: TGTGCCACAAGGCGGGGGTACACTGAAGCTTTCTTT. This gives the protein CATRRGYTEAFF.

This CDR3 is CASSRGLSGDTQYF. CDR3 DNA sequence: TGTGCCAGCAGCCGGGGACTTAGTGGAGATACGCAGTATTTT. The chain couples TRBV7-3 to TRBJ2-3; a possible D gene is TRBD2 (6 bases). The germline gives CDR1 SGHTA, CDR2 FQGTGA. With 5 bases removed from V and 5 bases from J, the gap between germline ends came to 14 bases. The CDR3 consists of 14 residues.

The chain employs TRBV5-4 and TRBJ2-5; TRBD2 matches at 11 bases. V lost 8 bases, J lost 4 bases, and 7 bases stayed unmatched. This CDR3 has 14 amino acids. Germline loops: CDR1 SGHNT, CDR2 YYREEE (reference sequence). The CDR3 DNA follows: TGTGCCAGTACCCTAGCGGGGGGTAGAGAGACCCAGTACTTC. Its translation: CASTLAGGRETQYF.

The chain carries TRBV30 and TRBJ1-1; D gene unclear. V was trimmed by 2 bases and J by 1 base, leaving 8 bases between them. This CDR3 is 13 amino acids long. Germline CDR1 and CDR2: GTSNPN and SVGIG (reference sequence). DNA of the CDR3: TGTGCCTGGAGTTGGGGAGGGAACACTGAAGCTTTCTTT. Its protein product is CAWSWGGNTEAFF.